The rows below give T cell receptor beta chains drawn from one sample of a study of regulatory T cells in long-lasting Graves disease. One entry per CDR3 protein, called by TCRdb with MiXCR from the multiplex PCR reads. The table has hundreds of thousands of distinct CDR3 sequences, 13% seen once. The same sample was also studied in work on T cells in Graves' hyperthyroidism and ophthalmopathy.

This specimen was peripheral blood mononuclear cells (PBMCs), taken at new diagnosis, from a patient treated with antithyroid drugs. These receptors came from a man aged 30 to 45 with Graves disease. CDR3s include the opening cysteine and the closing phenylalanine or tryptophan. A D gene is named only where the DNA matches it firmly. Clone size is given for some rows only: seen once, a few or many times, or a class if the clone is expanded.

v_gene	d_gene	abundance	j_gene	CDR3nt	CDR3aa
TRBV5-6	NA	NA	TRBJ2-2	TGTGCCAGCAGCTTGGTGGTGGCAGACCCCACTTCCGGGGAGCTGTTTTTT	CASSLVVADPTSGELFF
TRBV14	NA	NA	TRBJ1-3	TGTGCCAGCAGCCACCGGGCCTCTGGAAACACCATATATTTT	CASSHRASGNTIYF
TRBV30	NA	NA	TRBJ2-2	TGTGCCTGGAGTGTACGGGGGCTTCACACCGGGGAGCTGTTTTTT	CAWSVRGLHTGELFF
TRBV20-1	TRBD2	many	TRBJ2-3	TGCAGTGTTTCCAGCCGGCTTAGCGGGAGAGGCGCAGATACGCAGTATTTT	CSVSSRLSGRGADTQYF
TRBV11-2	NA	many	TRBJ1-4	TGTGCCAGCAGTTCCCGGGACTTACTGTTTTTT	CASSSRDLLFF
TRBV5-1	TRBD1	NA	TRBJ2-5	TGCGCCAGCAGCTTGGGGGACAGGGCTGGGGAGACCCAGTACTTC	CASSLGDRAGETQYF
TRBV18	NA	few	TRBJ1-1	TGTGCCAGCTCACCAAATGCGTGGGTTCCCACTTCCACTGAAGCTTTCTTT	CASSPNAWVPTSTEAFF
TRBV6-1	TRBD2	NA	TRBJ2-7	TGTGCCAGCAGTCGCCTAGCGGGCTACGAGCAGTACTTC	CASSRLAGYEQYF
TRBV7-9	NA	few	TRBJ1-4	TGTGCCGGCAGCTTAGGACAAGCTAATGAAAAACTGTTTTTT	CAGSLGQANEKLFF
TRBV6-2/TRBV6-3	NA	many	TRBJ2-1	TGTGCCAGCAGTTTCCAGGAGTACAATGAGCAGTTCTTC	CASSFQEYNEQFF
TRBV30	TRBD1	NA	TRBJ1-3	TGTGCCTGGGGACAGGGGATTGCTGGAAACACCATATATTTT	CAWGQGIAGNTIYF
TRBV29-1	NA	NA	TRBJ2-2	TGCAGCGGACAAAACACCGGGGAGCGGTTTTTT	CSGQNTGERFF
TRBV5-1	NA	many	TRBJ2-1	TGCGCCAGCAGCGAACGGCCCGACTCCTACAATGAGCAGTTCTTC	CASSERPDSYNEQFF
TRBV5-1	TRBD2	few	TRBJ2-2	TGCGCCAGCAGCCCAACGGGGGGTTTGAACACCGGGGAGCTGTTTTTT	CASSPTGGLNTGELFF
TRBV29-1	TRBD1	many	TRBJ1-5	TGCAGCGGGGGACAGGGGGCGGGTCAGCCCCAGCATTTT	CSGGQGAGQPQHF
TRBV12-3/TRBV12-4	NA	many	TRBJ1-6	TGTGCCAGCAGTTCAGGGGCCCCTGTTAATTCACCCCTCCACTTT	CASSSGAPVNSPLHF
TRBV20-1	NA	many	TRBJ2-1	TGCAGTGCTAGACGGGGGAGCACCTACAATGAGCAGTTCTTC	CSARRGSTYNEQFF